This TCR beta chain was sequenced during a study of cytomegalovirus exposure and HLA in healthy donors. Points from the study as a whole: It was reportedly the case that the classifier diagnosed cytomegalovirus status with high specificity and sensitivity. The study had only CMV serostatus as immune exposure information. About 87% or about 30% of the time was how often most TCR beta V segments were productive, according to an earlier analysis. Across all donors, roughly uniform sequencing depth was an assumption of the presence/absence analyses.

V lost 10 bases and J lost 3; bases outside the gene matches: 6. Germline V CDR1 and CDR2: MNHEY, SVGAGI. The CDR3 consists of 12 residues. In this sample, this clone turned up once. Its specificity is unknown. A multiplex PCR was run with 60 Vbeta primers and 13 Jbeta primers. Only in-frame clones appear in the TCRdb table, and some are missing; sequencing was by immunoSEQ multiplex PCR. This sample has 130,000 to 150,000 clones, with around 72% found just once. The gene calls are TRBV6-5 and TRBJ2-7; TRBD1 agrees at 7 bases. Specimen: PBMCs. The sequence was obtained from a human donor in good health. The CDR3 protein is CATGDSYYEQYF. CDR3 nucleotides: TGTGCCACCGGGGACAGCTACTACGAGCAGTACTTC.